This entry lists 20 T cell receptor beta chains sequenced from one sample in a study of PD-L1 blockade in urothelial cancer. Profiling relied on immunoSEQ multiplex PCR, and the TCRdb table lists in-frame clones only, not all of them. The sample lists 45,000 or so clones; around 82% were seen once. The sequencing used PBMCs, collected around atezolizumab (anti-PD-L1) treatment. These receptors all come from a man in his sixties or seventies with urothelial cancer.

V is TRBV18 and J is TRBJ2-5; TRBD2 might be the D (6 bases). The germline gives CDR1 KGHSH, CDR2 LQKENI. Trimming took 4 bases from V and 4 from J, leaving 16 bases between them. The length of the CDR3 is 15 residues. The CDR3 protein is CASSLKPGDGETQYF. CDR3 DNA: TGTGCCAGCTCACTTAAGCCGGGGGACGGAGAGACCCAGTACTTC.

This clone was counted once. The gene calls are TRBV5-1 and TRBJ2-7, with 7 bases fitting TRBD2. Unmatched junction bases numbered 14, after V lost 3 bases and J lost 5 bases. From germline, CDR1 is SGHRS and CDR2 YFSETQ. The CDR3 loop spans 16 amino acids. CDR3 protein: CASSSTPTPGRDEQYF. In DNA, the CDR3 is TGCGCCAGCAGCTCAACCCCAACGCCAGGGAGGGACGAGCAGTACTTC. The complete variable domain, with remaining parts taken from reference TRBV5-1 and TRBJ2-7, reads KAGVTQTPRYLIKTRGQQVTLSCSPISGHRSVSWYQQTPGQGLQFLFEYFSETQRNKGNFPGRFSGRQFSNSRSEMNVSTLELGDSALYLCASSSTPTPGRDEQYFGPGTRLTVT.

The chain links TRBV7-3 to TRBJ2-3; D ambiguous. The CDR3 extends over 13 amino acids. The germline V gene encodes CDR1 SGHTA and CDR2 FQGTGA. Deletions cut 1 base from V and 7 bases from J, with 9 bases between. CDR3: CASSLNYQYTQYF. In DNA form, the CDR3 reads TGTGCCAGCAGCTTAAACTATCAATATACGCAGTATTTT.

The chain links TRBV29-1 to TRBJ2-2, with TRBD2 identical over 8 bases. Trimming at V came to 5 bases and at J to 7 bases, leaving 12 bases not matched to a gene. Germline V CDR1 and CDR2: SQVTM, ANQGSEA. The CDR3 loop spans 15 amino acids. This CDR3 is CSVTLGLGSYGELFF. DNA of the CDR3: TGCAGCGTTACCCTGGGACTAGGGTCCTACGGGGAGCTGTTTTTT.

This clone has more than one count but fewer than ten. This chain connects TRBV5-4 to TRBJ1-2, with a tentative D call TRBD1 (6 bases). Trimming left V 0 bases short and J 3 bases short, with 12 bases between. The V gene's germline CDR1 is SGHNT and CDR2 YYREEE (reference sequence). CDR3 length: 15 amino acids. The CDR3 sequence: CASSLGGRIDYGYTF. DNA for the CDR3: TGTGCCAGCAGCTTGGGGGGGCGGATAGACTATGGCTACACCTTC.

The chain combines TRBV6-1 with TRBJ1-1; tentative D call: TRBD1 (5 bases). Between the trimmed V and J ends, which lost 8 bases and 1 base, there was a span of 11 bases. CDR1 is MNHNS, CDR2 SASEGT, per germline. The CDR3 totals 13 residues. CDR3 protein: CASGSGGNTEAFF. CDR3 DNA sequence: TGTGCCAGCGGGTCCGGGGGGAACACTGAAGCTTTCTTT.

The genes are TRBV7-3 and TRBJ2-5; 7 positions match TRBD2. V was clipped by 5 bases and J by 1 base; unmatched bases: 4. The germline gives CDR1 SGHTA, CDR2 FQGTGA. The CDR3 consists of 14 residues. CDR3 DNA: TGTGCCAGCAGCCCGGGACTACTCCAAGAGACCCAGTACTTC. It translates to CASSPGLLQETQYF.

The chain uses TRBV6-1 and TRBJ2-1; a possible D gene is TRBD1 (5 bases). Deletions cut 5 bases from V and 5 bases from J, with 16 bases between. This CDR3 has 15 amino acids. Germline V CDR1 and CDR2: MNHNS, SASEGT. In DNA form, the CDR3 reads TGTGCCAGCAGTCTGGAGCAGGGTATGAACAATGAGCAGTTCTTC. Protein product: CASSLEQGMNNEQFF.

The J gene is TRBJ2-7, the V gene TRBV7-6; TRBD1 matches at 8 bases. The trim removed 5 bases at V and 4 bases at J, leaving 4 bases unmatched. Germline loops: CDR1 SGHVS, CDR2 FNYEAQ. This CDR3 contains 13 residues. The CDR3 nucleotides are TGTGCCAGCAGCCGCGGGACAGGATACGAGCAGTACTTC. This gives the protein CASSRGTGYEQYF.

The chain combines TRBV4-3 with TRBJ1-1; 7 positions agree with TRBD1. Trimming cost V 5 bases and J 5 bases; bases outside gene matches: 8. This CDR3 comprises 14 residues. Germline loops: CDR1 LGHNA, CDR2 YSLEER. The CDR3 DNA reads TGCGCCAGCAGCTTCCCGACAGGGCGGACTGAAGCTTTCTTT. It codes for CASSFPTGRTEAFF.

The V gene is TRBV10-3, the J gene TRBJ2-2; 14 bases fit TRBD2. Germline V gene sequence: CDR1 ENHRY, CDR2 SYGVKD. Losses at the gene ends were 6 bases for V and 2 bases for J; bases not matched to a gene: 5. The CDR3 covers 17 residues. The chain's CDR3 is CAIRETSGGGNTGELFF. CDR3 coding DNA: TGTGCCATCAGGGAGACTAGCGGGGGGGGCAACACCGGGGAGCTGTTTTTT.

A note on this clone: At one end, the junction sequence differs from germline, possibly due to a read error. The chain has TRBV4-2 and TRBJ2-4; D unclear. The germline gives CDR1 LGHNA, CDR2 YNFKEQ. The CDR3 consists of 13 residues. The CDR3 coding sequence is TGTGCCAGCAGCCAAGAGGCCATAAACATTCAGTACTTC. Translated: CASSQEAINIQYF.

The chain carries TRBV6-6 and TRBJ1-6, with D possibly being TRBD1 (5 bases). Germline-derived CDR1 and CDR2 are MNHNY and SVGAGI (reference sequence). There are 13 residues in the CDR3. Trimming removed 6 bases at V and 5 bases at J, with 8 bases between. CDR3 bases: TGTGCCAGCAGCCCAGGGAATAATTCACCCCTCCACTTT. The encoded protein is CASSPGNNSPLHF.

This rearrangement joins TRBV13 to TRBJ1-1; TRBD1 matches at 11 bases. The CDR3 runs to 15 residues. Germline CDR1 reads PRHDT; CDR2 reads FYEKMQ (reference sequence). The V segment lost 3 bases and the J segment 8 bases; nucleotides outside the gene matches: 8. DNA of the CDR3: TGTGCCAGCAGCTTCCGGACAGGGGGCGAAAAAGAAGCTTTCTTT. Its protein product is CASSFRTGGEKEAFF.

This clone was picked up a small number of times. The chain is built from TRBV9 and TRBJ2-1, with D perhaps TRBD2 (6 bases). The germline V gene encodes CDR1 SGDLS and CDR2 YYNGEE. There are 16 residues in the CDR3. V lost 4 bases and J 8 bases, leaving 22 bases between the germline ends. The CDR3 protein is CASSTRGDWPDDEQFF. DNA of the CDR3: TGTGCCAGCAGCACCCGAGGGGACTGGCCGGATGATGAGCAGTTCTTC.

This chain links TRBV4-3 with TRBJ2-6; TRBD2 matches 7 bases. With 0 bases clipped from V and 2 bases from J, the junction kept 1 base outside the gene matches. The CDR3 consists of 16 residues. CDR1 is LGHNA and CDR2 is YSLEER in the germline V gene. The CDR3 nucleotides are TGCGCCAGCAGCCAAGAGGCGGGGGCTGGGGCCAACGTCCTGACTTTC. Amino acids: CASSQEAGAGANVLTF.

This clone was found once. The DNA for the CDR3 is TGTGCCAGCAGCTTGGGGAGCCCAAACACCGGGGAGCTGTTTTTT. Translating gives CASSLGSPNTGELFF. V is TRBV5-6 and J is TRBJ2-2; no definite D call. The CDR3 sequence is 15 residues long. Germline V gene data show CDR1 as SGHDT and CDR2 as YYEEEE. Trimming shortened V by 0 bases and J by 2 bases, and 8 bases separated the two germline ends.

V usage is TRBV7-3 and J usage is TRBJ1-1; D remains ambiguous. This CDR3 is 14 amino acids long. Germline V gene lookup returns CDR1 SGHTA and CDR2 FQGTGA. The V end lost 5 bases, the J end lost 5 bases, and 15 bases lay between the germline ends. The CDR3 DNA is TGTGCCAGCAGCCCGACAATTGCTGGGACTGAAGCTTTCTTT. It specifies CASSPTIAGTEAFF.

The chain carries TRBV27 and TRBJ1-2; D is possibly TRBD1 (6 bases). The V end was cut by 6 bases, the J end by 3 bases, with 17 bases between. Per germline, CDR1 MNHEY and CDR2 SMNVEV (reference sequence). The CDR3 runs 15 residues. The chain's CDR3 is CASRFEEAGDYGYTF. CDR3 bases: TGTGCCAGCAGATTCGAGGAGGCAGGGGACTATGGCTACACCTTC.

J is TRBJ2-3 and V is TRBV30; TRBD1 might be the D (6 bases). This CDR3 spans 15 amino acids. CDR1 GTSNPN and CDR2 SVGIG come from the germline V gene (reference sequence). V lost 0 bases to trimming and J lost 2 bases, with 12 bases between them. This CDR3 is CAWSVPLGATDTQYF. DNA of the CDR3: TGTGCCTGGAGTGTCCCCTTGGGGGCCACAGATACGCAGTATTTT.